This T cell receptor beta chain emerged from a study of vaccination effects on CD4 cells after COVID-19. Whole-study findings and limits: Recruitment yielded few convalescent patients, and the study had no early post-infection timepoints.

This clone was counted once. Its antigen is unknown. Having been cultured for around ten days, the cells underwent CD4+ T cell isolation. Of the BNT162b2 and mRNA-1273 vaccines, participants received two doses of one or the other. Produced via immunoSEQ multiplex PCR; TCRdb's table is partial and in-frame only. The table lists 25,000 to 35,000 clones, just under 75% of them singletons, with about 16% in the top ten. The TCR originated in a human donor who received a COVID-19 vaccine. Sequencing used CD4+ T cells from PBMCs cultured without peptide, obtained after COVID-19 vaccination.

CDR3 residues: CASSQPGITEAFF. Written as DNA, the CDR3 is TGCGCCAGCAGCCAACCAGGGATTACTGAAGCTTTCTTT. The chain has TRBV4-3 and TRBJ1-1; possible D gene TRBD1, 5 bases. Germline CDR1 and CDR2: LGHNA and YSLEER. Trimming removed 2 bases at V and 5 bases at J, with 9 bases between. This CDR3 region has 13 residues.